This T cell receptor beta chain is drawn from a study of blood T cell repertoires in COVID-19. Trimming cost V 2 bases and J 0 bases, with 8 bases left between them. Germline V gene sequence: CDR1 SGHTA, CDR2 FQGNSA. This CDR3 is built from 15 residues. Repertoires were generated with immunoSEQ multiplex PCR, while TCRdb's copy carries only in-frame clones and drops some. Here the sample spans about 230,000 clones, approximately 80% being singletons. This chain links TRBV7-2 with TRBJ2-4, with a tentative D call TRBD1 (5 bases). This receptor was identified in a man aged 60 to 69 who had recovered from COVID-19. The sequenced sample consisted of PBMCs or T cells enriched from blood (not recorded which). CDR3 region: CASSLSGLAKNIQYF. DNA for the CDR3: TGTGCCAGCAGCTTATCAGGGTTAGCCAAAAACATTCAGTACTTC.